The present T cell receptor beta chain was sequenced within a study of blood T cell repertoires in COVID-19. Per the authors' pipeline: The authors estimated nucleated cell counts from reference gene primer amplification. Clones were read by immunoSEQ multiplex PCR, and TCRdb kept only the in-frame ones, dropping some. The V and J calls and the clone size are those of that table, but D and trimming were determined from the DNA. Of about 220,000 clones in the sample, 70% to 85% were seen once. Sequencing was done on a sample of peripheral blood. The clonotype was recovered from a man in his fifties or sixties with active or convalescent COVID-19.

CDR3 coding DNA: TGTGCCAGCAGTGACAGGGCAGGATGGGACGAGCAGTACTTC. Amino acids: CASSDRAGWDEQYF. The chain employs TRBV27 and TRBJ2-7; 7 nucleotides agree with TRBD1. From germline, CDR1 is MNHEY and CDR2 SMNVEV (reference sequence). This CDR3 has 14 amino acids. Trimming at V came to 5 bases and at J to 5 bases, leaving 9 bases not matched to a gene.